This TCR beta chain was found in a study of control samples from healthy donors and cancer patients. Germline lookup yields CDR1 SGHTA and CDR2 FQGNSA. Between the trimmed V and J ends, which lost 3 bases and 6 bases, there was a span of 8 bases. The CDR3 totals 13 residues. Profiling relied on immunoSEQ multiplex PCR, and the TCRdb table lists in-frame clones only, not all of them. The table lists 180,000 or so clones, 80% to 95% of them singletons, with approximately 4% in the top ten. Material for sequencing was blood. V usage is TRBV7-2 and J usage is TRBJ1-4; D uncertain. The clonotype originates from a woman aged 60-75 years in good health. This CDR3 reads CASSFEADEKLFF. CDR3 bases: TGTGCCAGCAGCTTTGAAGCGGATGAAAAACTGTTTTTT.